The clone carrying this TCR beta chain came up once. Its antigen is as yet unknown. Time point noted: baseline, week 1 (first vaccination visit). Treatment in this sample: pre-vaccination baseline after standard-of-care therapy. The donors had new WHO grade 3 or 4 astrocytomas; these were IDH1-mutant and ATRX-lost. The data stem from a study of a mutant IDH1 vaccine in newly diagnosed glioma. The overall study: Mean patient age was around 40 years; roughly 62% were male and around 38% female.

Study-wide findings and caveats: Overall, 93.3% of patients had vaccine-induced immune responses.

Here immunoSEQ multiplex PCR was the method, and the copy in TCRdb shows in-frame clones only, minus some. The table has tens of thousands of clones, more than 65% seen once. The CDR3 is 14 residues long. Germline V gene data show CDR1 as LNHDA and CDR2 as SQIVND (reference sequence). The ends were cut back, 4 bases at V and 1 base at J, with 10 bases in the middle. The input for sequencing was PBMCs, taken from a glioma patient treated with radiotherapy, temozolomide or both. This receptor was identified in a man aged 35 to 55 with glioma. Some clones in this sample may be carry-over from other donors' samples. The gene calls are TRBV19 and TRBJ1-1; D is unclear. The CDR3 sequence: CASSTPSQNTEAFF. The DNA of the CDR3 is TGTGCCAGTAGTACTCCCAGCCAGAACACTGAAGCTTTCTTT.